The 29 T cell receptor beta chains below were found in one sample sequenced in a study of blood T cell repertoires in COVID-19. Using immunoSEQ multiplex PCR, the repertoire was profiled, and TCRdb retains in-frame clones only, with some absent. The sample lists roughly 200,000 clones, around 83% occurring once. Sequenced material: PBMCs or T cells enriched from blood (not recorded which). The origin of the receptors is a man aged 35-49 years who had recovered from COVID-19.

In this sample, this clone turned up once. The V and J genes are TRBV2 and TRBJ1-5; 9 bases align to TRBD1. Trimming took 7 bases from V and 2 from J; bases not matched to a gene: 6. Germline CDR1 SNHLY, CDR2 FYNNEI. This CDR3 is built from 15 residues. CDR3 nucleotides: TGTGCCAGCAAAGCCGACAGGGGGGGCAATCAGCCCCAGCATTTT. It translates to CASKADRGGNQPQHF.

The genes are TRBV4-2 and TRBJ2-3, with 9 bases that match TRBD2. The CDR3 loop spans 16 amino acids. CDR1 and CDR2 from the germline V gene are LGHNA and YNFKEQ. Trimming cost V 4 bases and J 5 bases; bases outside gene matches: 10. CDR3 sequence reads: CASSPSSGGLGDTQYF. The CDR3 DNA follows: TGTGCCAGCAGCCCCAGTAGCGGGGGATTAGGAGATACGCAGTATTTT.

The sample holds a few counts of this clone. DNA of the CDR3: TGCGCCAGCAGCCCGGACAGACGTACTTCGAACACTGAAGCTTTCTTT. Protein product: CASSPDRRTSNTEAFF. The chain links TRBV5-1 to TRBJ1-1, with D possibly matching TRBD1 (6 bases). The CDR3 has 16 residues. V was pared by 4 bases and J by 1 base, with 17 bases between. Germline loops: CDR1 SGHRS, CDR2 YFSETQ.

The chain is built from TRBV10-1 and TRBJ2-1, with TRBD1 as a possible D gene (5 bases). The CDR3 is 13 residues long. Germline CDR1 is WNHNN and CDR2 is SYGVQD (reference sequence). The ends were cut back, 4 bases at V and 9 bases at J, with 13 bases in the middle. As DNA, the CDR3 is TGCGCCAGCAGTGGTGGGCTGCAGGGTGAGCAGTTCTTC. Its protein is CASSGGLQGEQFF.

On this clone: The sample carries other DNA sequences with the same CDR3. The chain's CDR3 is CASSLGRGYGYTF. As DNA, the CDR3 is TGTGCCAGCAGCCTGGGCAGGGGTTACGGCTACACCTTC. The chain links TRBV5-6 to TRBJ1-2; possible D gene TRBD1, 6 bases. V lost 4 bases to trimming and J lost 8 bases, with 15 bases between them. Germline V gene sequence: CDR1 SGHDT, CDR2 YYEEEE. This CDR3 has 13 amino acids. The complete variable domain, with remaining parts taken from reference TRBV5-6 and TRBJ1-2, reads DAGVTQSPTHLIKTRGQQVTLRCSPKSGHDTVSWYQQALGQGPQFIFQYYEEEERQRGNFPDRFSGHQFPNYSSELNVNALLLGDSALYLCASSLGRGYGYTFGSGTRLTVV.

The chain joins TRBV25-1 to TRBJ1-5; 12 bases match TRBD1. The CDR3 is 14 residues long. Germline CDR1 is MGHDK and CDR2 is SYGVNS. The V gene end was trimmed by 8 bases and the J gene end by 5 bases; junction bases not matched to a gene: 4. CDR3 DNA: TGTGCCAGCGGAGGGACAGGGGGCGATCAGCCCCAGCATTTT. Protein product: CASGGTGGDQPQHF.

CDR3 amino acids: CASSLTDGKNSPLHF. CDR3 coding DNA: TGTGCCAGCAGCTTAACGGACGGGAAGAATTCACCCCTCCACTTT. The chain joins TRBV11-2 to TRBJ1-6; D remains unclear. V dropped 2 bases and J dropped 7 bases, with 12 bases sitting between them. This CDR3 region has 15 residues. Germline CDR1 SGHAT, CDR2 FQNNGV.

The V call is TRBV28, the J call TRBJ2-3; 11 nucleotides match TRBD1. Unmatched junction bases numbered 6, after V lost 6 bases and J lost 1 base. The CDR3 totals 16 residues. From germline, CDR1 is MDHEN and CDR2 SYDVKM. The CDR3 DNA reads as TGTGCCAGCAGGGGGGACAGGGGGTTTGGCACAGATACGCAGTATTTT. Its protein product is CASRGDRGFGTDTQYF.

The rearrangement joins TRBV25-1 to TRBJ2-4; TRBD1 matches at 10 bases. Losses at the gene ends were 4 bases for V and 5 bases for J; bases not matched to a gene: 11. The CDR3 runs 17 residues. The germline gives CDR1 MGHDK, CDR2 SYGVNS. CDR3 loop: CASSVDNDRGHENIQYF. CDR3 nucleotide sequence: TGTGCCAGCAGTGTAGACAATGACAGGGGGCACGAAAACATTCAGTACTTC.

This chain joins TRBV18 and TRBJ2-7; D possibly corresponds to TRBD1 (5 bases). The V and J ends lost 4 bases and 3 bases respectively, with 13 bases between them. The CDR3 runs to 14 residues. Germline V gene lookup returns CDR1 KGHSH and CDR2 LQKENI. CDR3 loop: CASSHKPGFYEQYF. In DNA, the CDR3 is TGTGCCAGCTCACATAAGCCAGGGTTCTACGAGCAGTACTTC.

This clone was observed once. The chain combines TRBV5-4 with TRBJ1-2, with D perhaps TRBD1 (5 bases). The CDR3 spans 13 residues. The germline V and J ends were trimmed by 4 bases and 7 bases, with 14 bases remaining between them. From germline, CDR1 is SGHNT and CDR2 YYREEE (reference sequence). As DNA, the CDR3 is TGTGCCAGCAGCCATGTCAGGGAAGTTGGCTACACCTTC. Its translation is CASSHVREVGYTF. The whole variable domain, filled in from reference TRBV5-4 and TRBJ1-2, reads ETGVTQSPTHLIKTRGQQVTLRCSSQSGHNTVSWYQQALGQGPQFIFQYYREEENGRGNFPPRFSGLQFPNYSSELNVNALELDDSALYLCASSHVREVGYTFGSGTRLTVV.

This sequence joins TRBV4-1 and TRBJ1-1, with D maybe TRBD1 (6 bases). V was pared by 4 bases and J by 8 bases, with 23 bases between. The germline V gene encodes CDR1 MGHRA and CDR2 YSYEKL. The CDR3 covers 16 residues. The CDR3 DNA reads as TGCGCCAGCAGCCTTCCCTTTCAGGGGCCGAAGGGAGAAGCTTTCTTT. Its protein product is CASSLPFQGPKGEAFF.

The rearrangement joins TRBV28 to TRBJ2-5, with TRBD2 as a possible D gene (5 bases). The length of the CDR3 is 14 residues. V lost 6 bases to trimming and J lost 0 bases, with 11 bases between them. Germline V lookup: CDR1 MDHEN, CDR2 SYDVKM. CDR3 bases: TGTGCCAGCAGCCTCACGGGGTACCAAGAGACCCAGTACTTC. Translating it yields CASSLTGYQETQYF.

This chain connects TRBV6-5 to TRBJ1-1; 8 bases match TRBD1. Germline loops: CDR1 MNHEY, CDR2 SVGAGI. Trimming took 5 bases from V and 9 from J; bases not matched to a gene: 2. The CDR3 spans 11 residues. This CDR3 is CASSRDRQAFF. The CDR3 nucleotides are TGTGCCAGCAGTAGGGACAGGCAAGCTTTCTTT.

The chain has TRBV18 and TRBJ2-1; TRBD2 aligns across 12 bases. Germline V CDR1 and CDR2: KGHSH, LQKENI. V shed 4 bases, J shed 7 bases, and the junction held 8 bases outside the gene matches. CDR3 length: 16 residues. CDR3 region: CASSLATSGSWNEQFF. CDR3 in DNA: TGTGCCAGCTCACTAGCGACTAGCGGGAGCTGGAATGAGCAGTTCTTC.

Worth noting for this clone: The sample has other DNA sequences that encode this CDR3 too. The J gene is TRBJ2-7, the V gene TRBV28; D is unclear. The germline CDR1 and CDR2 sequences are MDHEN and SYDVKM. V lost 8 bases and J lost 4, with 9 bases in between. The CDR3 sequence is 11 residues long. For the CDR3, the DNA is TGTGCCAGCTCTATCGCTTACGAGCAGTACTTC. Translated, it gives CASSIAYEQYF.

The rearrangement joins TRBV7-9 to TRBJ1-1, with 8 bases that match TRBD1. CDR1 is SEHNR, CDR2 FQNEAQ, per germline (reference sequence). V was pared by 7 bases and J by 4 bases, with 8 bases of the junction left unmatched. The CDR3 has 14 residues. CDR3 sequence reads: CASISGGDGTEAFF. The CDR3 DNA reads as TGTGCCAGCATATCAGGGGGCGATGGCACTGAAGCTTTCTTT. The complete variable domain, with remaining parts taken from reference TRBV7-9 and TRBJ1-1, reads DTGVSQNPRHKITKRGQNVTFRCDPISEHNRLYWYRQTLGQGPEFLTYFQNEAQLEKSRLLSDRFSAERPKGSFSTLEIQRTEQGDSAMYLCASISGGDGTEAFFGQGTRLTVV.

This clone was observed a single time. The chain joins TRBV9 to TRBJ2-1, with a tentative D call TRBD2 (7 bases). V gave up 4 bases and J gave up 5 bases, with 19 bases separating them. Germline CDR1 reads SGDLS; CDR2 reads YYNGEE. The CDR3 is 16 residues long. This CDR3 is CASSHRGGGVNNEQFF. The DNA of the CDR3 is TGTGCCAGCAGCCACCGCGGGGGCGGGGTAAACAATGAGCAGTTCTTC.

CDR3 sequence reads: CSVCPGQSTDTQYF. The CDR3 nucleotides are TGCAGCGTTTGTCCGGGACAAAGCACAGATACGCAGTATTTT. This sequence joins TRBV29-1 and TRBJ2-3; D is possibly TRBD1 (6 bases). This CDR3 is built from 14 residues. From germline, CDR1 is SQVTM and CDR2 ANQGSEA. V lost 5 bases to trimming and J lost 0 bases, with 12 bases between them.

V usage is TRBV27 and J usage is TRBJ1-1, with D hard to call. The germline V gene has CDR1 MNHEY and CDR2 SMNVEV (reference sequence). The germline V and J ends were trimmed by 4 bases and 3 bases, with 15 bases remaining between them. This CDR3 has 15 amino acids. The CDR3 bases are TGTGCCAGCAGTTCCGGAGGAAGGCACGACACTGAAGCTTTCTTT. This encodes CASSSGGRHDTEAFF.

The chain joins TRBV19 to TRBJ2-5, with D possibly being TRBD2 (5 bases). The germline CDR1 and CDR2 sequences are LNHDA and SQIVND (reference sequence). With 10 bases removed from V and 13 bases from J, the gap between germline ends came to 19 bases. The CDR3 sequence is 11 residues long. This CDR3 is CATADGVKRYF. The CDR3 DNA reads TGTGCCACTGCGGACGGGGTCAAGAGGTACTTC. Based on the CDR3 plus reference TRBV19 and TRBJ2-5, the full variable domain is DGGITQSPKYLFRKEGQNVTLSCEQNLNHDAMYWYRQDPGQGLRLIYYSQIVNDFQKGDIAEGYSVSREKKESFPLTVTSAQKNPTAFYLCATADGVKRYFGPGTRLLVL.

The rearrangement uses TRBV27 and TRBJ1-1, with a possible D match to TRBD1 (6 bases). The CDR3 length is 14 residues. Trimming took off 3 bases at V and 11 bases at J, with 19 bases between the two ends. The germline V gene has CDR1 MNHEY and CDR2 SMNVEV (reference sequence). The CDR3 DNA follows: TGTGCCAGCAGTTTGCGTCCGGGCAGCCAGGGGGCTTTCTTT. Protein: CASSLRPGSQGAFF.

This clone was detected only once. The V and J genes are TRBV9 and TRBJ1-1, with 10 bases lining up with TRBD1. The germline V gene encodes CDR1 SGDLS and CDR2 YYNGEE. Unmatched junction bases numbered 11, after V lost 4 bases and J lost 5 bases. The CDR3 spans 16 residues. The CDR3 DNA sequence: TGTGCCAGCAGCACCTTAACCGGGACAGGGGAAACTGAAGCTTTCTTT. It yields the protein CASSTLTGTGETEAFF. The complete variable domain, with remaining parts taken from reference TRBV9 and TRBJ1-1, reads DSGVTQTPKHLITATGQRVTLRCSPRSGDLSVYWYQQSLDQGLQFLIQYYNGEERAKGNILERFSAQQFPDLHSELNLSSLELGDSALYFCASSTLTGTGETEAFFGQGTRLTVV.

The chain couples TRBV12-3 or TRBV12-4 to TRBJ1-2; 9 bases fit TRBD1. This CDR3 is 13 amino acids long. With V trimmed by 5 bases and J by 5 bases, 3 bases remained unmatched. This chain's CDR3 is CASSRTGEYGYTF. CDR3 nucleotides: TGTGCCAGCAGTCGGACAGGGGAGTATGGCTACACCTTC.

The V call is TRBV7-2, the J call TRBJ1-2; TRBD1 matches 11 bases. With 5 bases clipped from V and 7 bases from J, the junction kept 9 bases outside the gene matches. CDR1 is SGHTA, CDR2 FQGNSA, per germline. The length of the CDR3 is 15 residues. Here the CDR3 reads CASSQQGQGASGYTF. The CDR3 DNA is TGTGCCAGCAGCCAACAAGGACAGGGGGCGAGTGGCTACACCTTC.

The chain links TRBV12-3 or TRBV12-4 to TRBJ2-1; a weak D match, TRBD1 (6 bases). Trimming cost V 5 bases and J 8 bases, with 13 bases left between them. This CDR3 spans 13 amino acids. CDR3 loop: CASSLDSSYEQFF. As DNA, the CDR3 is TGTGCCAGCAGTCTGGACAGTTCGTATGAGCAGTTCTTC.

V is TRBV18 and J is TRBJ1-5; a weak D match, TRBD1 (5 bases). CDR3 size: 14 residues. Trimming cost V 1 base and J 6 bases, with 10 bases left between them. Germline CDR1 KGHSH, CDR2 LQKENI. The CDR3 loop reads CASSPLGGGQPQHF. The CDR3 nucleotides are TGTGCCAGCTCACCACTCGGGGGGGGTCAGCCCCAGCATTTT.

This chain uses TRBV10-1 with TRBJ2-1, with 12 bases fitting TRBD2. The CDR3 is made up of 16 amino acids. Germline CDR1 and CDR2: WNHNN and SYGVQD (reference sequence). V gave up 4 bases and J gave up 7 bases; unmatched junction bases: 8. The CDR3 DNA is TGCGCCAGCAGTGGACTAGCGGGAGATGGCCGGAATGAGCAGTTCTTC. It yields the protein CASSGLAGDGRNEQFF.

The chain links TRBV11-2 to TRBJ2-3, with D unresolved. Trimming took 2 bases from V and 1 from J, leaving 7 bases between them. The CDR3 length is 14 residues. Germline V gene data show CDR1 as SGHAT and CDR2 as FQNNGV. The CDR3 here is CASSLRSGTDTQYF. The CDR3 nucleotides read TGTGCCAGCAGCTTAAGGAGCGGCACAGATACGCAGTATTTT.